These 22 T cell receptor beta chains came from one sample sequenced in a study of cytomegalovirus exposure and HLA in healthy donors. Use of 60 Vbeta and 13 Jbeta primers characterized the PCR. Using immunoSEQ multiplex PCR, the repertoire was profiled, and TCRdb retains in-frame clones only, with some absent. The profile shows some 120,000 clones, 75% to 85% of them singletons. The specimen sequenced was PBMCs. These receptor sequences come from a young man in good health and CMV-seronegative.

The J gene is TRBJ2-1, the V gene TRBV27, with 9 bases identical to TRBD2. CDR3 length: 16 residues. V lost 5 bases to trimming and J lost 4 bases; unmatched junction nucleotides: 9. Germline V gives CDR1 MNHEY, CDR2 SMNVEV (reference sequence). CDR3 in amino acids: CASSLVAGALYNEQFF. In DNA, the CDR3 is TGTGCCAGCAGTCTTGTAGCGGGGGCGCTATACAATGAGCAGTTCTTC.

This chain uses TRBV5-6 with TRBJ1-1; 7 nucleotides line up with TRBD1. From germline, CDR1 is SGHDT and CDR2 YYEEEE. This CDR3 comprises 15 residues. J gave up 6 bases and V 4 bases, and 12 bases lay outside the gene matches. Written as DNA, the CDR3 is TGTGCCAGCAGCGACGTAACAGGGGACGGTGCTGAAGCTTTCTTT. This translates into CASSDVTGDGAEAFF.

This rearrangement joins TRBV4-1 to TRBJ2-5; tentatively, D is TRBD2 (6 bases). The J call may not be correct, given that the DNA end is closer to TRBJ2-7. The CDR3 runs 14 residues. Germline CDR1 MGHRA, CDR2 YSYEKL. This chain's CDR3 is CASSRTGDDDEQYF. CDR3 sequence (DNA): TGCGCCAGCAGCCGCACGGGAGACGACGACGAGCAGTACTTC.

J is TRBJ2-7 and V is TRBV14, with 11 nucleotides matching TRBD2. J lost 4 bases, V lost 0 bases, and 14 bases had no gene match. CDR3 length: 19 residues. Germline V CDR1 and CDR2: SGHDN, FVKESK. CDR3 region: CASSQDRFSFSGRAYEQYF. In nucleotides, the CDR3 is TGTGCCAGCAGCCAAGATCGATTCTCCTTTAGCGGGAGGGCTTACGAGCAGTACTTC.

The chain has TRBV11-1 and TRBJ2-7, with 11 bases identical to TRBD2. Losses at the gene ends were 1 base for V and 4 bases for J; bases not matched to a gene: 3. CDR1 is SGHAT, CDR2 FQDESV, per germline (reference sequence). The CDR3 is made up of 15 amino acids. The CDR3 sequence is CASSLEGTSGYEQYF. Written as DNA, the CDR3 is TGTGCCAGCAGCTTAGAAGGGACTAGCGGATACGAGCAGTACTTC.

This chain uses TRBV7-8 with TRBJ2-1, with 10 bases identical to TRBD1. J gave up 9 bases and V 3 bases, and 11 bases lay outside the gene matches. CDR1 is SGHVS, CDR2 FQNEAQ, per germline. This CDR3 is 16 amino acids long. CDR3 protein: CASSFRDRGLLAEQFF. The CDR3 DNA reads TGTGCCAGCAGCTTTAGGGACAGGGGACTGTTGGCTGAGCAGTTCTTC.

The chain is built from TRBV27 and TRBJ2-3; D unresolved. This CDR3 is built from 14 residues. Trimming took off 4 bases at V and 6 bases at J, with 14 bases between the two ends. Germline CDR1 reads MNHEY; CDR2 reads SMNVEV (reference sequence). The CDR3 DNA follows: TGTGCCAGCAGTTCCTTAGTCGCGTGGGATACGCAGTATTTT. It encodes CASSSLVAWDTQYF.

CDR3 in DNA: TGTGCCAGCAATACAGGGTTTGGGCAGCCCCAGCATTTT. Protein sequence: CASNTGFGQPQHF. V is TRBV7-8 and J is TRBJ1-5, with a possible D match to TRBD1 (6 bases). In germline, CDR1 is SGHVS, CDR2 FQNEAQ. This CDR3 comprises 13 residues. V was pared by 7 bases and J by 7 bases, with 14 bases between.

The V and J genes are TRBV29-1 and TRBJ2-4, with a weak D call TRBD2 (5 bases). The germline V gene has CDR1 SQVTM and CDR2 ANQGSEA. The CDR3 is made up of 13 amino acids. Trimming took off 1 base at V and 8 bases at J, with 12 bases between the two ends. The CDR3 DNA sequence: TGCAGCGTTGAAGGACCAAACGGGGACATTCAGTACTTC. Residues: CSVEGPNGDIQYF.

This chain connects TRBV27 to TRBJ2-5; 7 nucleotides line up with TRBD1. V shed 5 bases and J 3 bases; nucleotides not matched to a gene: 9. CDR1 and CDR2 from the germline V gene are MNHEY and SMNVEV (reference sequence). This CDR3 region has 15 residues. CDR3: CASSTFTGTEETQYF. As DNA, the CDR3 is TGTGCCAGCAGTACTTTCACCGGGACAGAAGAGACCCAGTACTTC.

This sequence joins TRBV15 and TRBJ1-1; 11 positions match TRBD1. V lost 4 bases to trimming and J lost 4 bases; unmatched junction nucleotides: 2. This CDR3 spans 14 amino acids. Germline CDR1 is LNHNV and CDR2 is YYDKDF (reference sequence). The CDR3 loop reads CATSKGQGATEAFF. The CDR3, as DNA: TGTGCCACCAGCAAAGGACAGGGGGCCACTGAAGCTTTCTTT.

This sequence joins TRBV10-3 and TRBJ1-3; unclear D gene. Trimming cost V 1 base and J 2 bases, with 6 bases left between them. CDR3 size: 14 residues. Germline values: CDR1 ENHRY, CDR2 SYGVKD. CDR3 coding DNA: TGTGCCATCAGTGAGTTCGGGGCTGGAAACACCATATATTTT. Translating it yields CAISEFGAGNTIYF.

The V call is TRBV9, the J call TRBJ1-2, with TRBD1 as a possible D gene (6 bases). Germline CDR1 reads SGDLS; CDR2 reads YYNGEE. This CDR3 is built from 12 residues. Trimming pared 8 bases from V and 6 bases from J, leaving 14 bases between. The CDR3 DNA sequence: TGTGCCAGTACGACAGGACCGGATGGCTACACCTTC. Its translation is CASTTGPDGYTF.

This sequence joins TRBV19 and TRBJ2-7; 10 positions agree with TRBD1. J gave up 6 bases and V 7 bases, and 12 bases lay outside the gene matches. CDR1 is LNHDA and CDR2 is SQIVND in the germline V gene (reference sequence). The CDR3 spans 15 residues. The CDR3 nucleotides are TGTGCCAGTACCACAGGAGGGACAGGGGTTCGCGAGCAGTACTTC. Its translation: CASTTGGTGVREQYF.

This rearrangement joins TRBV7-2 to TRBJ2-7; a possible D gene is TRBD2 (6 bases). CDR1 and CDR2 from the germline V gene are SGHTA and FQGNSA. V dropped 5 bases and J dropped 1 base, with 18 bases sitting between them. The CDR3 runs to 16 residues. CDR3 DNA sequence: TGTGCCAGCAGCCCAACTGGGGCTAGCGTTTCCTACGAGCAGTACTTC. Translation gives CASSPTGASVSYEQYF.

The rearrangement uses TRBV5-4 and TRBJ2-1; 10 nucleotides agree with TRBD1. V gave up 4 bases and J gave up 5 bases; unmatched junction bases: 6. The CDR3 has 15 amino acids. The germline V gene has CDR1 SGHNT and CDR2 YYREEE (reference sequence). The CDR3 DNA is TGTGCCAGCAGCAAAGGACAGGGGGAAAACAATGAGCAGTTCTTC. Its protein is CASSKGQGENNEQFF.

The genes are TRBV7-2 and TRBJ2-7, with 8 bases that match TRBD1. J gave up 1 base and V 4 bases, and 3 bases lay outside the gene matches. Germline V lookup: CDR1 SGHTA, CDR2 FQGNSA. The CDR3 length is 14 residues. This CDR3 is CASSSDRESYEQYF. CDR3 coding DNA: TGTGCCAGCAGCTCGGACAGGGAGTCCTACGAGCAGTACTTC.

The genes are TRBV6-5 and TRBJ1-1; TRBD1 aligns across 7 bases. Losses at the gene ends were 0 bases for V and 1 base for J; bases not matched to a gene: 5. The CDR3 spans 16 residues. The germline gives CDR1 MNHEY, CDR2 SVGAGI. This chain's CDR3 is CASSYSGTVWNTEAFF. The CDR3 region has the DNA TGTGCCAGCAGTTACTCTGGGACAGTTTGGAACACTGAAGCTTTCTTT.

This clone came up once. The chain recombines TRBV2 with TRBJ2-7; 10 bases map to TRBD1. The germline V gene has CDR1 SNHLY and CDR2 FYNNEI. The CDR3 is made up of 12 amino acids. Unmatched junction bases numbered 3, after V lost 6 bases and J lost 7 bases. The CDR3 here is CASRGQGGEQYF. The CDR3 nucleotides are TGTGCCAGCAGAGGACAGGGGGGGGAGCAGTACTTC.

The sample holds one count of this clone. This chain links TRBV7-2 with TRBJ2-2; 10 positions match TRBD2. The CDR3 length is 17 residues. Germline V CDR1 and CDR2: SGHTA, FQGNSA. J gave up 5 bases and V 4 bases, and 10 bases lay outside the gene matches. Here the CDR3 DNA reads TGTGCCAGCAGCTCTCCTAGCGGGAGTTGGTGGACCGGGGAGCTGTTTTTT. It yields the protein CASSSPSGSWWTGELFF.

The V and J genes are TRBV28 and TRBJ2-7; D remains ambiguous. The CDR3 runs to 13 residues. V was clipped by 4 bases and J by 3 bases, with 10 bases between them. Germline-derived CDR1 and CDR2 are MDHEN and SYDVKM. Here the CDR3 DNA reads TGTGCCAGCAGTTCGCCCGGGTTCTACGAGCAGTACTTC. It specifies CASSSPGFYEQYF.

The chain carries TRBV29-1 and TRBJ2-1; D uncertain. The CDR3 covers 13 residues. V gave up 0 bases and J gave up 5 bases, with 8 bases separating them. Germline CDR1 reads SQVTM; CDR2 reads ANQGSEA. CDR3 amino acids: CSVEDGLNNEQFF. The CDR3 DNA follows: TGCAGCGTTGAAGATGGGCTCAACAATGAGCAGTTCTTC.